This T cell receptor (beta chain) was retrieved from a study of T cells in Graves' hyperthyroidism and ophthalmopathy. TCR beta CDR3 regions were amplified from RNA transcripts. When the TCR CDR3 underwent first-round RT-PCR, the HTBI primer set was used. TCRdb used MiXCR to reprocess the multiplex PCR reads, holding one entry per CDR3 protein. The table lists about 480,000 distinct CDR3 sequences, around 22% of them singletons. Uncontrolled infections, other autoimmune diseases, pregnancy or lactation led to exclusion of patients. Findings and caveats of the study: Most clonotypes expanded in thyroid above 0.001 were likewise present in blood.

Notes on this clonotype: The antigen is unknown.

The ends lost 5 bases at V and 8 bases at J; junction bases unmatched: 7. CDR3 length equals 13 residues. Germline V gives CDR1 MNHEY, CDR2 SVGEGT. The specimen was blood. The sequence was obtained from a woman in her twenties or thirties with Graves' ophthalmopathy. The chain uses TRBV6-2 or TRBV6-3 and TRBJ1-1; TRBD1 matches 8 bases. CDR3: CASSHGQGNEAFF. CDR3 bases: TGTGCCAGCAGTCACGGACAGGGAAACGAAGCTTTCTTT.